The 19 T cell receptor beta chains below come from one sample, sequenced in a study of Graves' ophthalmopathy and Graves' hyperthyroidism. Using RNA transcripts, the TCR beta CDR3 regions were amplified. First-round RT-PCR employed HTBI primers, with a second-round multiplex PCR after it. TCRdb redid the calling of the multiplex PCR reads with MiXCR, one entry per CDR3 protein. This sample has 350,000 to 400,000 distinct CDR3 sequences; around 17% occur once, and the top ten carry about 1.6%. The sequenced material came from peripheral blood. The receptor set was obtained from a woman aged 18-35 years with Graves' ophthalmopathy.

In this sample, this clonotype turned up a few times. The V call is TRBV2, the J call TRBJ2-7, with D uncertain. CDR3 length: 14 amino acids. Between the trimmed V and J ends, which lost 1 base and 3 bases, there was a span of 10 bases. Germline V CDR1 and CDR2: SNHLY, FYNNEI. The CDR3 here is CASSEVSVFYEQYF. The DNA of the CDR3 is TGTGCCAGCAGTGAAGTTTCCGTCTTCTACGAGCAGTACTTC.

This clonotype was picked up many times. A read error may be the cause here, since a much bigger clone is one base away. Because the CDR3 is missing its conserved closing phenylalanine or tryptophan, this is likely a read error. The chain employs TRBV12-3 or TRBV12-4 and TRBJ1-2; 8 bases map to TRBD1. With 5 bases clipped from V and 0 bases from J, the junction kept 5 bases outside the gene matches. This CDR3 is 15 amino acids long. The CDR3 DNA reads TGTGCCAGCAGTCCGAGACAGGGGCCTAACTATGGCTACACCTCC. Protein: CASSPRQGPNYGYTS.

By sample share, this clonotype is medium-sized. V gene TRBV6-2 or TRBV6-3 combines with J gene TRBJ2-7; D call uncertain. The V and J ends lost 5 bases and 3 bases respectively, with 11 bases between them. This CDR3 comprises 13 residues. CDR1 and CDR2 from the germline V gene are MNHEY and SVGEGT. CDR3 amino acids: CASSRNQVYEQYF. The DNA for the CDR3 is TGTGCCAGCAGTCGCAATCAGGTCTACGAGCAGTACTTC.

This clonotype was seen ten or more times. The chain couples TRBV7-9 to TRBJ1-1; D remains unclear. Trimming took off 2 bases at V and 1 base at J, with 11 bases between the two ends. This CDR3 spans 15 amino acids. Per germline, CDR1 SEHNR and CDR2 FQNEAQ (reference sequence). The CDR3 sequence: CASSLWRATNTEAFF. Written as DNA, the CDR3 is TGTGCCAGCAGCTTATGGCGGGCAACGAACACTGAAGCTTTCTTT.

This clonotype appeared many times. The chain recombines TRBV29-1 with TRBJ2-7; no reliable D call. The CDR3 has 11 residues. V lost 3 bases and J 6 bases, leaving 9 bases between the germline ends. Germline V CDR1 and CDR2: SQVTM, ANQGSEA. The CDR3 coding sequence is TGCAGCGTTGATCGGACGGGCGAGCAGTACTTC. Translation: CSVDRTGEQYF.

Ten or more counts support this clonotype. This rearrangement joins TRBV29-1 to TRBJ1-1; 7 nucleotides line up with TRBD1. V was pared by 6 bases and J by 1 base, with 5 bases of the junction left unmatched. Germline V gene lookup returns CDR1 SQVTM and CDR2 ANQGSEA. CDR3 length: 13 amino acids. The CDR3 reads CSVTGLGNTEAFF. The CDR3 coding sequence is TGCAGCGTGACAGGGCTGGGGAACACTGAAGCTTTCTTT.

The chain is built from TRBV6-1 and TRBJ1-1; D uncertain. Germline CDR1 MNHNS, CDR2 SASEGT. The CDR3 spans 15 residues. With 2 bases removed from V and 1 base from J, the gap between germline ends came to 11 bases. For the CDR3, the DNA is TGTGCCAGCAGTGAACTCGCCCAAAAGAACACTGAAGCTTTCTTT. It is translated as CASSELAQKNTEAFF.

This clonotype was seen ten or more times. The CDR3 coding sequence is TGTGCCACCTTGACAGGGAGAGGAGGCCAAGAGACCCAGTACTTC. It encodes CATLTGRGGQETQYF. The rearrangement joins TRBV7-9 to TRBJ2-5, with TRBD1 matching 7 bases. Losses at the gene ends were 10 bases for V and 1 base for J; bases not matched to a gene: 12. CDR3 size: 15 residues. Germline CDR1 and CDR2: SEHNR and FQNEAQ (reference sequence).

Ten or more counts support this clonotype. The chain joins TRBV18 to TRBJ2-7, with D perhaps given as TRBD1 or TRBD2 (6 bases each). V lost 6 bases to trimming and J lost 6 bases, with 18 bases between them. In germline, CDR1 is KGHSH, CDR2 LQKENI. CDR3 length: 14 residues. CDR3: CASSPGEVRLEQYF. The CDR3, as DNA: TGTGCCAGCTCCCCAGGGGAGGTGAGGCTCGAGCAGTACTTC. The entire variable domain, with the rest obtained from reference TRBV18 and TRBJ2-7, is as follows: NAGVMQNPRHLVRRRGQEARLRCSPMKGHSHVYWYRQLPEEGLKFMVYLQKENIIDESGMPKERFSAEFPKEGPSILRIQQVVRGDSAAYFCASSPGEVRLEQYFGPGTRLTVT.

At least ten counts were recorded for this clonotype. V usage is TRBV27 and J usage is TRBJ2-4; 13 bases map to TRBD2. CDR1 is MNHEY and CDR2 is SMNVEV in the germline V gene (reference sequence). V gave up 3 bases and J gave up 0 bases; unmatched junction bases: 17. The CDR3 has 22 residues. CDR3 residues: CASSFRLGSGTSGKLAKNIQYF. CDR3 coding DNA: TGTGCCAGCAGTTTCCGCCTCGGATCCGGGACTAGCGGGAAACTAGCCAAAAACATTCAGTACTTC.

This clonotype has at least ten counts. V is TRBV10-3 and J is TRBJ2-7, with TRBD2 matching 7 bases. Per the germline V gene, CDR1 is ENHRY and CDR2 is SYGVKD. Trimming cost V 3 bases and J 2 bases; bases outside gene matches: 4. The CDR3 is 14 residues long. CDR3 protein: CAISDGGGPYEQYF. The DNA for the CDR3 is TGTGCCATCAGTGACGGGGGAGGGCCCTACGAGCAGTACTTC.

This clonotype was found many times. This chain links TRBV25-1 with TRBJ2-5; 7 nucleotides match TRBD1. V trimming: 6 bases; J trimming: 1 base; junction bases outside the gene matches: 5. CDR1 MGHDK and CDR2 SYGVNS come from the germline V gene. The CDR3 consists of 14 residues. The CDR3 protein is CASRGRGIQETQYF. As DNA, the CDR3 is TGTGCCAGCAGGGGCAGGGGGATCCAAGAGACCCAGTACTTC. Full variable domain (missing parts from reference TRBV25-1 and TRBJ2-5): EADIYQTPRYLVIGTGKKITLECSQTMGHDKMYWYQQDPGMELHLIHYSYGVNSTEKGDLSSESTVSRIRTEHFPLTLESARPSHTSQYLCASRGRGIQETQYFGPGTRLLVL.

This clonotype was counted at least ten times. This chain links TRBV11-2 with TRBJ1-1, with D tentatively TRBD1 (5 bases). The CDR3 loop spans 15 amino acids. Deletions cut 4 bases from V and 7 bases from J, with 19 bases between. CDR1 is SGHAT and CDR2 is FQNNGV in the germline V gene. CDR3 amino acids: CASSSPSGTANEAFF. In DNA form, the CDR3 reads TGTGCCAGCAGCTCCCCGTCCGGGACGGCAAATGAAGCTTTCTTT.

This clonotype was detected ten times or more. This rearrangement joins TRBV6-1 to TRBJ2-7; TRBD1 agrees at 11 bases. The CDR3 length is 14 residues. V shed 6 bases and J 2 bases; nucleotides not matched to a gene: 3. Germline V gene data show CDR1 as MNHNS and CDR2 as SASEGT. CDR3 region: CASRRDRGAYEQYF. The CDR3 DNA reads as TGTGCCAGCAGAAGGGACAGGGGGGCCTACGAGCAGTACTTC.

This clonotype was found many times. The chain combines TRBV27 with TRBJ1-5; 7 bases are shared with TRBD1. The V segment lost 5 bases and the J segment 3 bases; nucleotides outside the gene matches: 7. CDR1 MNHEY and CDR2 SMNVEV come from the germline V gene (reference sequence). The length of the CDR3 is 15 residues. The CDR3 DNA sequence: TGTGCCAGCAGTCTGACAACAGGGGCCAATCAGCCCCAGCATTTT. Residues: CASSLTTGANQPQHF.

This clonotype was detected ten times or more. The chain couples TRBV3-1 to TRBJ1-2; D is uncertain. Germline V gene sequence: CDR1 LGHDT, CDR2 YNNKEL (reference sequence). Trimming shortened V by 0 bases and J by 8 bases, and 16 bases separated the two germline ends. The CDR3 has 15 residues. The chain's CDR3 is CASSQDRLLSRGYTF. The CDR3 DNA reads as TGTGCCAGCAGCCAAGATCGACTCCTATCACGGGGCTACACCTTC.

This clonotype was observed many times. Here the CDR3 DNA reads TGTGCCAGCAAGGCCGGGGGTCCCCAGAACTACGAGCAGTACTTC. This sequence encodes CASKAGGPQNYEQYF. The J gene is TRBJ2-7, the V gene TRBV6-5; D possibly corresponds to TRBD2 (6 bases). The V gene's germline CDR1 is MNHEY and CDR2 SVGAGI. V shed 7 bases and J shed 3 bases, with 19 bases lying between them. The CDR3 length is 15 residues.

This clonotype was recorded many times. The chain couples TRBV28 to TRBJ2-4; the D call may be TRBD1 or TRBD2 (6 bases each). This CDR3 region has 18 residues. Germline CDR1 is MDHEN and CDR2 is SYDVKM. V shed 6 bases and J shed 1 base, with 22 bases lying between them. The CDR3 sequence is CASSLLGGTNLAKNIQYF. The CDR3 DNA reads TGTGCCAGCAGCCTCTTAGGGGGGACGAATTTGGCCAAAAACATTCAGTACTTC.

In this sample, this clonotype turned up many times. The chain couples TRBV28 to TRBJ2-7; D unclear. The CDR3 consists of 13 residues. Trimming took 7 bases from V and 5 from J, leaving 15 bases between them. The germline V gene encodes CDR1 MDHEN and CDR2 SYDVKM. The CDR3 protein is CASTIQIRDEQYF. CDR3 in DNA: TGTGCCAGCACCATTCAGATTCGGGACGAGCAGTACTTC.